The following is a TCR beta chain sequence with its context. A read error may produce the germline difference seen at one junction end. These data originate in a study of blood T cell repertoires in COVID-19. As for the study in general: Material from acute and convalescent COVID-19 was sourced from the United States, Italy and Spain. T cells, B-cell-depleted T cells, or PBMCs provided the cDNA or gDNA that served as material.

In the study's own analysis: Reference gene primer amplification gave nucleated cell count estimates. Assay: immunoSEQ multiplex PCR; the TCRdb copy retains only in-frame clones and omits some. V, J and clone size derive from that table, while D and trimming were established from the DNA sequence. The sample carries approximately 100,000 clones, around 90% recorded once. Sequenced input: peripheral blood. The sequence was collected from an elderly woman in a cohort sampled during active COVID-19.

In nucleotides, the CDR3 is TGTGCTAGCAGCTTAAGACTAGCGGGAGCTAACGAGCAGTACTTC. Translation gives CASSLRLAGANEQYF. The rearrangement uses TRBV7-7 and TRBJ2-7; 12 nucleotides agree with TRBD2. The CDR3 consists of 15 residues. From germline, CDR1 is SSHAT and CDR2 FNYEAQ (reference sequence).